This record concerns one TCR beta chain sequence. The antigen is unknown. Each sample's input was roughly 250 ng genomic DNA, roughly 38,000 genome equivalents. One tube held mixed TRB-A and TRB-B primer pools for touch-down PCR. TCRdb re-called the multiplex PCR reads and shows each CDR3 protein once, DNA omitted. This listing includes approximately 5,500 distinct CDR3 sequences. This record comes from a study of T cell clusters in autoimmune cytopenias. Study-level background: A median of roughly 54,000 TRB reads per sample yielded a median around 2,500 distinct clonotypes. Whole-study results and caveats: Primary autoimmune cytopenia patients appeared to lack physiological T cell clusters present in healthy donors.

Per the germline V gene, CDR1 is SGHTA and CDR2 is FQGNSA. This CDR3 region has 16 residues. These same data were also listed under a study on T cell repertoires in aging, cancer and after chemotherapy.

This sequence joins TRBV7-2 and TRBJ2-1; the TCRdb D gene call, TRBD2, has no DNA to confirm it. Sequencing was done on a sample of peripheral blood. This TCR came from a human donor in good health. The CDR3 is CASSSGLAGSYNEQFF.